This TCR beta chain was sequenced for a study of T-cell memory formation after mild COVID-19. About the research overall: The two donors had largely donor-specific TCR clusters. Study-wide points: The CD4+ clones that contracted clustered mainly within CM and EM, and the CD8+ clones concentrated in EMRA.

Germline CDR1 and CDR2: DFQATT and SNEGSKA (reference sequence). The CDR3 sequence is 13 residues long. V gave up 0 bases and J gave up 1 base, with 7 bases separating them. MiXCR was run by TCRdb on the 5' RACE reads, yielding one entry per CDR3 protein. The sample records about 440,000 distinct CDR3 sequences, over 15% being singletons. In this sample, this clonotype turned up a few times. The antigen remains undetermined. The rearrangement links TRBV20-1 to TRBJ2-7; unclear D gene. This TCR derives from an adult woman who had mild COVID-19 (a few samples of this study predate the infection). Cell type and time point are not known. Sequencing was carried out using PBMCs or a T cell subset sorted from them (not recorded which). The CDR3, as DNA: TGCAGTGCTAGAGACGAACTATCCTACGAGCAGTACTTC. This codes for CSARDELSYEQYF.